Presented here are 10 T cell receptor beta chains from one specimen sequenced in a study of cytomegalovirus exposure and HLA in healthy donors. PCR involved 60 Vbeta and 13 Jbeta primers. Assay used: immunoSEQ multiplex PCR; TCRdb lists only in-frame clones, some missing. The top ten hold roughly an eighth of the sample, which has about 160,000 clones, roughly four fifths seen once. The sample consisted of PBMCs. The receptors derive from a woman in her 50s in good health and CMV-seronegative.

The V gene is TRBV5-1, the J gene TRBJ2-1, with TRBD2 matching 8 bases. This CDR3 spans 15 amino acids. V was clipped by 0 bases and J by 6 bases; unmatched bases: 5. Germline V gene lookup returns CDR1 SGHRS and CDR2 YFSETQ. The CDR3 is CASSLGAGAGNEQFF. The CDR3 nucleotides are TGCGCCAGCAGCTTGGGAGCGGGGGCGGGCAATGAGCAGTTCTTC.

The chain couples TRBV10-3 to TRBJ1-1; 9 bases agree with TRBD1. Trimming took 2 bases from V and 10 from J; bases not matched to a gene: 5. The CDR3 loop spans 13 amino acids. Germline CDR1 and CDR2: ENHRY and SYGVKD. The CDR3 spells CAISEGQGSSAFF. As DNA, the CDR3 is TGTGCCATCAGTGAGGGACAGGGGTCATCAGCTTTCTTT.

The chain uses TRBV6-6 and TRBJ1-2; 9 nucleotides line up with TRBD1. V gave up 6 bases and J gave up 4 bases; unmatched junction bases: 6. CDR3 length: 14 amino acids. Germline loops: CDR1 MNHNY, CDR2 SVGAGI (reference sequence). The CDR3 sequence is CASRPGQGLYGYTF. The CDR3 nucleotides read TGTGCCAGCAGACCCGGACAGGGGCTCTATGGCTACACCTTC.

This clone was seen only once. The rearrangement links TRBV5-1 to TRBJ2-7; possibly TRBD2 for D (5 bases). CDR3 length: 15 residues. V was pared by 0 bases and J by 7 bases, with 17 bases between. CDR1 and CDR2 from the germline V gene are SGHRS and YFSETQ. The CDR3 reads CASSLDVSFEREQYF. CDR3 nucleotides: TGCGCCAGCAGCTTGGATGTGTCTTTCGAGCGGGAGCAGTACTTC.

This clone was counted a few times. The V and J genes are TRBV5-6 and TRBJ2-1, with D possibly matching TRBD2 (5 bases). Germline V CDR1 and CDR2: SGHDT, YYEEEE. The CDR3 consists of 17 residues. V lost 4 bases and J 0 bases, leaving 17 bases between the germline ends. The CDR3 nucleotides read TGTGCCAGCAGCCAAGTCGGCGGGCCGAGCTCCTACAATGAGCAGTTCTTC. This translates into CASSQVGGPSSYNEQFF. The entire variable domain, with the rest obtained from reference TRBV5-6 and TRBJ2-1, is as follows: DAGVTQSPTHLIKTRGQQVTLRCSPKSGHDTVSWYQQALGQGPQFIFQYYEEEERQRGNFPDRFSGHQFPNYSSELNVNALLLGDSALYLCASSQVGGPSSYNEQFFGPGTRLTVL.

Regarding this clone: The same CDR3 arises from other DNA sequences in this sample as well. The CDR3 DNA follows: TGTGCCAGCAGGGGACCCGCGACTAGCTCCTACAATGAGCAGTTCTTC. Its translation: CASRGPATSSYNEQFF. This chain connects TRBV2 to TRBJ2-1; D perhaps matches TRBD2 (6 bases). The CDR3 is 16 residues long. Per germline, CDR1 SNHLY and CDR2 FYNNEI. Trimming shortened V by 6 bases and J by 0 bases, and 15 bases separated the two germline ends.

This chain uses TRBV2 with TRBJ2-6; D is ambiguous. There are 15 residues in the CDR3. Germline V gene data show CDR1 as SNHLY and CDR2 as FYNNEI. V shed 4 bases and J shed 3 bases, with 10 bases lying between them. The CDR3 nucleotides are TGTGCCAGCAGTGCCAGTTTGAATGGGGCCAACGTCCTGACTTTC. It codes for CASSASLNGANVLTF.

The chain uses TRBV28 and TRBJ2-7; 7 bases map to TRBD1. The ends lost 4 bases at V and 2 bases at J; junction bases unmatched: 8. Germline CDR1 MDHEN, CDR2 SYDVKM. The CDR3 covers 15 residues. The DNA of the CDR3 is TGTGCCAGCAGTTCGTCCGGGACAGTAGCCTACGAGCAGTACTTC. Its protein is CASSSSGTVAYEQYF.

This clone was observed a few times. V and J are TRBV2 and TRBJ2-5, with TRBD1 as a possible D gene (6 bases). V was trimmed by 1 base and J by 1 base, leaving 10 bases between them. CDR1 and CDR2 from the germline V gene are SNHLY and FYNNEI. The CDR3 is 15 residues long. The CDR3: CASSEGGQIQETQYF. The DNA for the CDR3 is TGTGCCAGCAGTGAAGGGGGACAAATCCAAGAGACCCAGTACTTC.

On this clone itself: The sample holds other DNA sequences that translate to the same CDR3. V gene TRBV18 combines with J gene TRBJ1-4, with D maybe TRBD1 (5 bases). The CDR3 is 13 amino acids. Germline CDR1 reads KGHSH; CDR2 reads LQKENI. Trimming removed 3 bases at V and 8 bases at J, with 10 bases between. In DNA, the CDR3 is TGTGCCAGCTCACCCTCCGGGGGAGAAAAACTGTTTTTT. This sequence encodes CASSPSGGEKLFF.